This TCR beta chain came from a study of T cell responses to AZD1222 COVID-19 vaccine. Study observations and caveats: It should be noted that donors were predominantly white British and more often female, and clonal diversity was possibly underestimated. Epitopes outside B.1.351 and B.1.1.7 mutated regions reportedly drew nearly half of spike TCRs. Recipients of AZD1222 seropositive at baseline numbered only 6 or 7.

Data came from immunoSEQ multiplex PCR; TCRdb stores just in-frame clones and leaves some out. The data contain over 130,000 clones, more than 80% of them singletons. The germline CDR1 and CDR2 sequences are MNHEY and SVGAGI. V was trimmed by 8 bases and J by 3 bases, leaving 19 bases between them. The CDR3 length is 15 residues. On this clone itself: The antigen is undetermined.

The clonotype originates from an adult who received the AZD1222 COVID-19 vaccine. The sample here was peripheral blood, taken 28 days after the second AZD1222 dose. V and J are TRBV6-5 and TRBJ1-2; perhaps TRBD1 as D (5 bases). In DNA, the CDR3 is TGTGCCAGCGAAGCCGACCCGCAGGGATACTATGGCTACACCTTC. Amino acids: CASEADPQGYYGYTF.